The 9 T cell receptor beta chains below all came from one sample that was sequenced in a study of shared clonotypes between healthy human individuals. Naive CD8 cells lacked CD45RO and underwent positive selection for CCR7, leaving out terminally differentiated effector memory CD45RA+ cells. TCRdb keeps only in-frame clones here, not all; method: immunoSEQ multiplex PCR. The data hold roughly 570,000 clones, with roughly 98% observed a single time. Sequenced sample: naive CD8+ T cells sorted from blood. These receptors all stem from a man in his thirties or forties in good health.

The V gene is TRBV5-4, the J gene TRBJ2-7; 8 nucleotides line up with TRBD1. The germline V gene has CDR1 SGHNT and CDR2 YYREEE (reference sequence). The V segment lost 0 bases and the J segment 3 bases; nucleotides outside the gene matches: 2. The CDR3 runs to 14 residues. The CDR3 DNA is TGTGCCAGCAGCTTGGTAGGACAGGGCTACGAGCAGTACTTC. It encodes CASSLVGQGYEQYF.

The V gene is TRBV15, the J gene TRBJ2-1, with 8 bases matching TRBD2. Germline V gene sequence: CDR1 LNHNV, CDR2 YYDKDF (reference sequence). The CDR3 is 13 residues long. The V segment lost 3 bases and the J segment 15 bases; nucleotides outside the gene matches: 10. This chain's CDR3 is CATSSSGTLDPFF. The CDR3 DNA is TGTGCCACCAGCAGTAGCGGGACCCTAGACCCGTTCTTC.

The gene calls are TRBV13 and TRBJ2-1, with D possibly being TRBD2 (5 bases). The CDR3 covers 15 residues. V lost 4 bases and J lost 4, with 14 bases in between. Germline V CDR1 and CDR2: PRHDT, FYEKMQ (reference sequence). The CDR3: CASSSLGSGYNEQFF. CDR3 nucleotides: TGTGCCAGCAGCTCACTGGGGTCGGGGTACAATGAGCAGTTCTTC.

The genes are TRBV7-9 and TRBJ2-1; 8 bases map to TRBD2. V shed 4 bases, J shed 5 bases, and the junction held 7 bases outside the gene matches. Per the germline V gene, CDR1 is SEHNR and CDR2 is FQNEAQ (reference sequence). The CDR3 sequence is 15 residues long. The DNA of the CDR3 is TGTGCCAGCAGCTCTCTAGCGGGTCCTGACAATGAGCAGTTCTTC. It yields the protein CASSSLAGPDNEQFF.

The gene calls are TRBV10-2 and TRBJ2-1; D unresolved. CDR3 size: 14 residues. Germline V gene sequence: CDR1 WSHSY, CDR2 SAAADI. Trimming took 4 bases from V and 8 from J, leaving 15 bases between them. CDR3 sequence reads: CASSVRQTTDEQFF. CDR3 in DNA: TGCGCCAGCAGTGTGAGACAAACCACAGATGAGCAGTTCTTC.

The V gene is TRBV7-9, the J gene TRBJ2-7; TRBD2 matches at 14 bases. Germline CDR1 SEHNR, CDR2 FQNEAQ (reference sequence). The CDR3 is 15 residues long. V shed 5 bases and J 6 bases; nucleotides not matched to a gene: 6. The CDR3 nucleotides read TGTGCCAGCAGCCCAGAGACTAGCGGGAGGGCCGAGCAGTACTTC. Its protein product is CASSPETSGRAEQYF.

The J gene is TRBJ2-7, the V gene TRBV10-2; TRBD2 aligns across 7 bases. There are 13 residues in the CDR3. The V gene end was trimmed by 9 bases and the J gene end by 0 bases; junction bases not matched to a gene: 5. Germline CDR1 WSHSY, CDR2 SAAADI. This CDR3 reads CASSGFSSYEQYF. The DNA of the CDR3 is TGCGCCAGTAGCGGGTTTAGCTCCTACGAGCAGTACTTC.

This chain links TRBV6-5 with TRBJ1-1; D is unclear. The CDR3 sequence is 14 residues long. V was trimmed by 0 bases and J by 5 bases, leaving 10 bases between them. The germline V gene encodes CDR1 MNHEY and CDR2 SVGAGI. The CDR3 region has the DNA TGTGCCAGCAGTTACTCGGTCCCCGGGACTGAAGCTTTCTTT. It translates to CASSYSVPGTEAFF.

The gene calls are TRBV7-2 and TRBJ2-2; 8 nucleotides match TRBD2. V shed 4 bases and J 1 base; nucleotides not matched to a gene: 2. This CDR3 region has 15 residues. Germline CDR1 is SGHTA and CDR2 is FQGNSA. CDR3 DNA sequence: TGTGCCAGCAGCTCACTAGCGGTGAACACCGGGGAGCTGTTTTTT. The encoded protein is CASSSLAVNTGELFF.